Below are 8 T cell receptor beta chains sequenced from a single sample in a study of cytomegalovirus exposure and HLA in healthy donors. Both 60 Vbeta primers and 13 Jbeta primers went into the PCR. The method was immunoSEQ multiplex PCR; TCRdb's version includes in-frame clones alone and lacks a portion of them. This sample has around 170,000 clones; 84% occur once, and the top ten carry over 2%. The source material was PBMCs. These receptors all come from a woman between 50 and 59 years old in good health and CMV-seropositive.

The table lists this clone with a few counts. This chain connects TRBV19 to TRBJ1-2; D not certain. Germline assignment: CDR1 LNHDA and CDR2 SQIVND (reference sequence). The CDR3 is made up of 13 amino acids. V lost 5 bases to trimming and J lost 7 bases, with 14 bases between them. In DNA, the CDR3 is TGTGCCAGTAGTTTAGGCGCGGTCGGTGGCTACACCTTC. The encoded protein is CASSLGAVGGYTF.

The V gene is TRBV5-1, the J gene TRBJ2-7; tentative D call: TRBD2 (6 bases). V gave up 4 bases and J gave up 2 bases, with 13 bases separating them. Germline lookup yields CDR1 SGHRS and CDR2 YFSETQ. CDR3 size: 14 residues. The CDR3 region is CASSPRDLTYEQYF. In DNA form, the CDR3 reads TGCGCCAGCAGCCCGCGGGACTTAACCTACGAGCAGTACTTC.

V gene TRBV13 combines with J gene TRBJ2-7, with D perhaps TRBD2 (5 bases). Germline V gene data show CDR1 as PRHDT and CDR2 as FYEKMQ (reference sequence). V gave up 2 bases and J gave up 1 base, with 9 bases separating them. The CDR3 spans 14 residues. For the CDR3, the DNA is TGTGCCAGCAGCTTAAGCCGACTATCCTACGAGCAGTACTTC. Translating it yields CASSLSRLSYEQYF.

This chain uses TRBV10-3 with TRBJ1-4, with D perhaps TRBD1 (5 bases). Per germline, CDR1 ENHRY and CDR2 SYGVKD. The CDR3 totals 16 residues. The V end lost 6 bases, the J end lost 0 bases, and 14 bases lay between the germline ends. The CDR3 DNA reads TGTGCCATCAGCCCCGACAGCTCTACAACTAATGAAAAACTGTTTTTT. Translation gives CAISPDSSTTNEKLFF.

The chain links TRBV2 to TRBJ2-2; tentative D call: TRBD2 (7 bases). The V end lost 6 bases, the J end lost 5 bases, and 10 bases lay between the germline ends. CDR3 length: 13 residues. Germline V gene sequence: CDR1 SNHLY, CDR2 FYNNEI. DNA for the CDR3: TGTGCCAGCAGGAGGGGGGGAACCGGGGAGCTGTTTTTT. Translation gives CASRRGGTGELFF.

This chain joins TRBV4-1 and TRBJ2-1, with 9 bases matching TRBD1. V gave up 7 bases and J gave up 9 bases; unmatched junction bases: 10. Germline V gene lookup returns CDR1 MGHRA and CDR2 YSYEKL. This CDR3 comprises 14 residues. CDR3 region: CASTPGQGLGEQFF. The CDR3 DNA reads TGCGCCAGCACACCGGGACAGGGTTTGGGTGAGCAGTTCTTC.

The V and J genes are TRBV27 and TRBJ2-2; D call uncertain. The CDR3 contains 15 residues. The V end was cut by 5 bases, the J end by 6 bases, with 16 bases between. CDR1 and CDR2 (germline): MNHEY, SMNVEV (reference sequence). The CDR3 DNA reads as TGTGCCAGCAGTATGGTGGTTACTATCCCCGGGGAGCTGTTTTTT. It translates to CASSMVVTIPGELFF.

V usage is TRBV7-3 and J usage is TRBJ1-2, with 8 bases fitting TRBD1. CDR3 size: 20 residues. Germline values: CDR1 SGHTA, CDR2 FQGTGA. V lost 2 bases and J lost 0; bases outside the gene matches: 17. The CDR3 here is CASSLSLPDRVGITNYGYTF. The CDR3 DNA sequence: TGTGCCAGCAGCTTATCTCTCCCGGACAGGGTGGGAATTACTAACTATGGCTACACCTTC.